This record looks at one T cell receptor beta chain sequence and its context. It lacks a known antigen. A commercial ELISA kit detecting HCMV-specific IgG in serum was used to determine HCMV serostatus. Peripheral blood mononuclear cells were isolated from blood by Ficoll density gradient centrifugation. CDR1 and CDR2 are drawn from the germline V gene: SGHAT, FQNNGV. Counted from cysteine to phenylalanine, this CDR3 has 17 amino acids. The protein alone is recorded here. TCRdb records Illumina HiSeq 2000 as the sequencer. The TCR beta cDNA libraries were made using 5'RACE template switching, a step that added both a universal primer site and unique molecular identifiers. cDNA synthesis was primed from the TCR beta constant segment and was followed by two successive PCR amplification steps. From the authors' description of their analysis: Reads were demultiplexed and grouped by UMI with MIGEC, and clonotypes were assembled and quantified with MiTCR. Only TCR cDNA sequences supported by at least two reads were kept to exclude erroneous sequences. The tcR package was used for downstream repertoire analysis, with clonotypes matched between fractions based on CDR3 nucleotide sequence plus V segment. VDJmatch was used to annotate antigen specificity against VDJdb, with one amino acid substitution in CDR3 permitted. TCRdb reprocessed the reads into one record per CDR3 protein sequence, lacking DNA. The V and J calls, along with clone size, are taken from TCRdb and not from the paper's own processing. The sample table holds 250,000 to 300,000 distinct CDR3 sequences. Clones ranked in the top ten supply roughly 0.4% of the sample.

This entry comes from a study of T cells expressing NK-cell markers (dated by TCRdb to the early 2020s). Background on the whole study: About 8 donors provided sorted CD3+CD56+NKG2C+, CD3+CD56+NKG2C- and CD3+CD56-NKG2C+ T-cell subsets, whose TCR beta-chain repertoires were profiled. The eight sequenced donors were randomly selected healthy volunteers, three men and five women. Sequencing of the libraries produced 2 x 150 bp reads on Illumina HiSeq 2000/2500, MiSeq or NextSeq. Among the eight sequenced donors, only one was HCMV-seronegative, while the other seven were HCMV-seropositive.

Results the study describes overall, beyond this receptor: For more than 5 donors, the dominant CD3+CD56+NKG2C+ clonotypes were among the top 10 CD8+ clonotypes and accounted for about 1.0-7.5% of CD8+ T cells. Those dominant clonotypes were again the most abundant among CD3+CD56-NKG2C+ cells in several donors, at roughly 28.3-60.1%. Whether the expanded NKG2C-expressing T cell clones were specific for HCMV antigens was left unclear.

This clonotype originated in a man between 18 and 29 years old in good health. Donor details come from another sample of the same person, matched by shared clones. The sample comprised blood T cells: a sorted CD56 or NKG2C T cell subset, CD4+ or CD8+ T cells, or bulk PBMC T cells (not recorded which). The chain joins TRBV11-2 to TRBJ1-1; without DNA, the TCRdb call of TRBD1 cannot be checked. The CDR3 reads as follows: CASSGQSGTGASTEAFF.